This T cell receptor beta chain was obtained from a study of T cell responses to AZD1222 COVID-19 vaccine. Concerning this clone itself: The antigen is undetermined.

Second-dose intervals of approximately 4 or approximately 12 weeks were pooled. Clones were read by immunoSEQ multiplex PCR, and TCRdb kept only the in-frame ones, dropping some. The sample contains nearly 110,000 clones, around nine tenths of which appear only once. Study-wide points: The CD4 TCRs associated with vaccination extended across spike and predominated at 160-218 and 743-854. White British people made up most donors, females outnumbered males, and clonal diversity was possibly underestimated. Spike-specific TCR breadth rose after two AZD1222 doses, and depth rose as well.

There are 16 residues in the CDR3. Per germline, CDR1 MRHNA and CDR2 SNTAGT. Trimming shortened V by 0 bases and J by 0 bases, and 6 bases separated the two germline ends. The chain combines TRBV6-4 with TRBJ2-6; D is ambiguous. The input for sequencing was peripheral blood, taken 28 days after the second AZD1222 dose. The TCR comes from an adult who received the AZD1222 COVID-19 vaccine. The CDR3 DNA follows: TGTGCCAGCAGTGACTCTTCGGGCTCTGGGGCCAACGTCCTGACTTTC. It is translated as CASSDSSGSGANVLTF.